One T cell receptor beta chain is described in this entry. The target antigen is unknown. The source of the sample is a study of OX40 agonist ivuxolimab in advanced cancers. Profiled with immunoSEQ multiplex PCR; TCRdb holds only in-frame clones, not every one. The sample contains fewer than 50,000 clones, 88% of which appear only once. Broader study findings: CD4+ and CD8+ T cells in blood underwent clonal expansion by week 6 at 0.1 to 3.0 mg/kg.

The material was CD4+ or CD8+ T cells sorted from blood, obtained in a trial of the OX40 agonist ivuxolimab. This clonotype originated in an adult with an advanced solid tumor such as melanoma, head and neck, liver or kidney cancer.

CDR3 protein: CAWRGQGGLYGYTF. CDR3 DNA: TGTGCCTGGAGGGGACAGGGCGGGCTCTATGGCTACACCTTC. The rearrangement uses TRBV30 and TRBJ1-2; 9 positions match TRBD1. The CDR3 is 14 amino acids. V dropped 3 bases and J dropped 4; count of bases not matched to a gene: 6. Germline V CDR1 and CDR2: GTSNPN, SVGIG (reference sequence).